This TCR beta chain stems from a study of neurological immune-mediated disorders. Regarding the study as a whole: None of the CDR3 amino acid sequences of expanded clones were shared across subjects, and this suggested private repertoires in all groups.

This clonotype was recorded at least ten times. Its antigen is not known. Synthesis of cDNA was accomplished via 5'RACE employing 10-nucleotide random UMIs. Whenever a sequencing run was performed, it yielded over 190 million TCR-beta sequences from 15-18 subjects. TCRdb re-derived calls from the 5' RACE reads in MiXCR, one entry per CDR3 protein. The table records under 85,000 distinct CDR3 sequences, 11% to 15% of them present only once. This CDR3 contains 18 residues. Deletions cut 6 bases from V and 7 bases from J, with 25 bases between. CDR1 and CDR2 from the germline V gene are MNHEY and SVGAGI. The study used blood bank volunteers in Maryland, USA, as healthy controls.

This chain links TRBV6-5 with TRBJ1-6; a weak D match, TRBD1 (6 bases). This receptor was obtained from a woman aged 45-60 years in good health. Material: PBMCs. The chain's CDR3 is CASRQRPSGWDTNSPLHF. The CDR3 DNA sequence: TGTGCCAGCAGACAACGCCCATCGGGGTGGGACACGAATTCACCCCTCCACTTT.